This entry concerns a single T cell receptor beta chain. These data originate in a study of blood T cell repertoires in COVID-19. Study at large: Material from acute and convalescent COVID-19 was sourced from the United States, Italy and Spain. PBMCs, B-cell-depleted T cells, or T cells provided the cDNA or gDNA that made up the material.

Trimming took 0 bases from V and 2 from J; bases not matched to a gene: 6. CDR3 length equals 16 residues. The germline CDR1 and CDR2 sequences are LGHNA and YSLEER. Original analysis: Reference gene primer amplification in the assay estimated nucleated cell counts. TCRdb's copy holds only in-frame clones and misses some; the assay was immunoSEQ multiplex PCR. V and J calls plus clone size are reproduced from that table; the DNA served to infer D and trimming. The data hold 200,000 or so clones, with over 80% observed a single time. The material sequenced was peripheral blood. The V call is TRBV4-3, the J call TRBJ2-7, with 8 bases identical to TRBD2. The receptor comes from a human donor in a cohort sampled during active COVID-19. As DNA, the CDR3 is TGCGCCAGCAGCCAAGATAAGCTAGCGGGCGCCTACGAGCAGTACTTC. It translates to CASSQDKLAGAYEQYF.